The rows below give T cell receptor beta chains drawn from one sample of a study of T-cell memory formation after mild COVID-19. TCRdb re-called the 5' RACE reads with MiXCR, one entry per CDR3 protein. The sample contains roughly 110,000 distinct CDR3 sequences, 20% to 25% of which appear only once. Sequenced: PBMCs or a T cell subset sorted from them (not recorded which). These receptors came from a man aged 18 to 29 who had mild COVID-19 (a few samples of this study predate the infection). Cell type and time point are not known. The CDR3 runs from the conserved cysteine through the conserved F or W. Fields, in order: D gene, clone size, V gene, CDR3 length, J gene, CDR3 protein, CDR3 DNA. D genes are given only for firm matches. Clone sizes are given selectively: once, few, many, or a class where the clone is expanded.

>-|few|TRBV11-3|15|TRBJ2-2
CASSSRDKNTGELFF
TGTGCCAGCAGTTCAAGGGACAAGAACACCGGGGAGCTGTTTTTT
>-|-|TRBV4-3|17|TRBJ2-2
CASSPRGWGQKAGELFF
TGCGCCAGCAGCCCAAGGGGATGGGGGCAAAAGGCCGGGGAGCTGTTTTTT
>TRBD2|few|TRBV5-6|15|TRBJ2-2
CASSYATSGTGELFF
TGTGCCAGCAGCTATGCGACTAGCGGCACCGGGGAGCTGTTTTTT
>-|-|TRBV12-3/TRBV12-4|11|TRBJ2-2
CATLGTGELFF
TGTGCCACCCTGGGCACCGGGGAGCTGTTTTTT
>TRBD1|-|TRBV12-5|14|TRBJ2-1
CASGVTGTYNEQFF
TGTGCTAGTGGGGTGACAGGGACCTACAATGAGCAGTTCTTC
>-|few|TRBV6-2/TRBV6-3|12|TRBJ2-5
CASSYSPETQYF
TGTGCCAGCAGTTACAGCCCGGAGACCCAGTACTTC
>TRBD2|few|TRBV20-1|14|TRBJ2-1
CSARRGLGYNEQFF
TGCAGTGCTAGAAGGGGACTAGGGTACAATGAGCAGTTCTTC
>-|few|TRBV7-6|16|TRBJ2-3
CASGTWAFSYADTQYF
TGTGCCAGCGGGACCTGGGCTTTCTCGTACGCAGATACGCAGTATTTT
>-|few|TRBV4-1|14|TRBJ1-6
CASSHIGLESPLHF
TGCGCCAGCAGCCACATAGGTTTAGAGTCACCCCTCCACTTT
>-|-|TRBV6-1|14|TRBJ1-2
CASSELGLDYGYTF
TGTGCCAGCAGTGAATTGGGGCTTGATTATGGCTACACCTTC
>-|-|TRBV19|16|TRBJ1-1
CASINHWEGMNTEAFF
TGTGCCAGTATTAACCACTGGGAGGGCATGAACACTGAAGCTTTCTTT
>TRBD2|few|TRBV7-3|15|TRBJ2-1
CASSPASGGADEQFF
TGTGCCAGCAGCCCTGCTAGCGGGGGGGCTGATGAGCAGTTCTTC
>-|few|TRBV12-3/TRBV12-4|15|TRBJ2-7
CASSLGGTGTYEQYF
TGTGCCAGCAGTTTGGGGGGGACAGGCACCTACGAGCAGTACTTC
>-|-|TRBV20-1|14|TRBJ1-1
CSAGGGSSDTEAFF
TGCAGTGCTGGGGGCGGGTCCTCCGACACTGAAGCTTTCTTT
>-|-|TRBV6-2/TRBV6-3|15|TRBJ1-1
CASSYNAGLNTEAFF
TGTGCCAGCAGTTACAACGCGGGACTCAACACTGAAGCTTTCTTT
>-|-|TRBV6-1|10|TRBJ1-2
CASAFYGYTF
TGTGCCAGCGCATTCTATGGCTACACCTTC
>TRBD1|few|TRBV2|15|TRBJ2-7
CASTPRRDRGNEQYF
TGTGCCAGCACCCCCCGCAGGGACAGGGGAAACGAGCAGTACTTC
>-|once|TRBV5-6|16|TRBJ2-2
CASSRPLSLVSGELFF
TGTGCCAGCAGCCGTCCTTTGTCCTTAGTATCCGGGGAGCTGTTTTTT
>-|few|TRBV6-6|14|TRBJ1-5
CAIRQPYSNQPQHF
TGTGCCATCAGACAGCCCTATAGCAATCAGCCCCAGCATTTT
>-|few|TRBV20-1|13|TRBJ2-5
CSARARNQETQYF
TGCAGTGCCAGAGCTAGAAACCAAGAGACCCAGTACTTC
>-|-|TRBV6-5|16|TRBJ1-1
CASSPVSEASATEAFF
TGTGCCAGCAGCCCGGTTTCGGAGGCCTCCGCCACTGAAGCTTTCTTT
>-|-|TRBV9|14|TRBJ1-6
CASSVDQGDSPLHF
TGTGCCAGCAGCGTAGACCAGGGTGATTCACCCCTCCACTTT
>TRBD2|few|TRBV4-1|15|TRBJ2-5
CASSQVPGGRETQYF
TGCGCCAGCAGCCAAGTCCCGGGGGGGAGAGAGACCCAGTACTTC
>-|many|TRBV2|16|TRBJ2-7
CASSEFVELRLGEQYF
TGTGCCAGCAGTGAGTTCGTGGAGCTCAGGCTCGGCGAGCAGTACTTC
>-|few|TRBV12-3/TRBV12-4|13|TRBJ2-5
CASSPASLGTQYF
TGTGCCAGCAGCCCCGCCTCCCTCGGGACCCAGTACTTC
>-|-|TRBV5-6|17|TRBJ2-3
CASSLVRTQAYTDTQYF
TGTGCCAGCAGCTTGGTTAGGACTCAAGCCTACACAGATACGCAGTATTTT
>TRBD2|many|TRBV4-2|16|TRBJ2-3
CASSQDQGLGADTQYF
TGTGCCAGCAGCCAAGATCAGGGACTAGGCGCAGATACGCAGTATTTT
>-|once|TRBV20-1|13|TRBJ1-3
CSARAGSGNTIYF
TGCAGTGCTAGAGCCGGCTCTGGAAACACCATATATTTT
>-|few|TRBV12-3/TRBV12-4|12|TRBJ2-7
CASSFGAHEQYF
TGTGCCAGCAGTTTCGGGGCCCACGAGCAGTACTTC
>TRBD2|few|TRBV11-2|15|TRBJ2-2
CASSSGVAGPGELFF
TGTGCCAGCAGCTCTGGGGTAGCGGGGCCCGGGGAGCTGTTTTTT
>-|-|TRBV7-8|15|TRBJ1-2
CASSLGAADNYGYTF
TGTGCCAGCAGCTTAGGGGCAGCCGATAACTATGGCTACACCTTC
>TRBD1|-|TRBV20-1|14|TRBJ2-1
CSAPGQVRFNEQFF
TGCAGTGCTCCCGGACAGGTTAGGTTCAATGAGCAGTTCTTC
>TRBD1|-|TRBV7-9|15|TRBJ1-5
CASRPLDRGFQPQHF
TGTGCCAGCAGGCCCTTGGACAGGGGCTTTCAGCCCCAGCATTTT
>-|few|TRBV6-6|13|TRBJ1-2
CASRDGGLDGYTF
TGTGCCAGCAGGGATGGGGGTTTGGACGGCTACACCTTC
>-|-|TRBV4-2|17|TRBJ2-1
CASSPYPRGKVYNEQFF
TGTGCCAGCAGCCCCTATCCCAGGGGTAAGGTATACAATGAGCAGTTCTTC
>TRBD1|few|TRBV7-9|13|TRBJ1-5
CASSLTGVQPQHF
TGTGCCAGCAGCCTCACAGGGGTTCAGCCCCAGCATTTT